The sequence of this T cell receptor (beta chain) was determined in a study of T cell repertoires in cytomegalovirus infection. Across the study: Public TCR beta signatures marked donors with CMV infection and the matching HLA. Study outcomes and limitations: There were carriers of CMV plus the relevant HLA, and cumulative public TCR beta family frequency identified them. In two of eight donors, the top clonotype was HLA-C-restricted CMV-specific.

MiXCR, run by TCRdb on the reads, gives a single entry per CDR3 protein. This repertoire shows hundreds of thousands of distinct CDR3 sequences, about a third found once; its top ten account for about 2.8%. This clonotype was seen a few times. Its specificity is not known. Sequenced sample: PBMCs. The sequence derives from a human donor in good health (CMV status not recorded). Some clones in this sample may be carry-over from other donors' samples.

CDR3 protein: CASSKQGAGNQPQHF. Written as DNA, the CDR3 is TGTGCCAGCAGCAAACAGGGGGCAGGCAATCAGCCCCAGCATTTT. This chain joins TRBV6-2 or TRBV6-3 and TRBJ1-5; 9 nucleotides align to TRBD1. Germline CDR1 reads MNHEY; CDR2 reads SVGEGT. This CDR3 is 15 amino acids long. V was pared by 6 bases and J by 2 bases, with 5 bases of the junction left unmatched.